The clone carrying this T cell receptor (beta chain) was detected many times. The data were taken from a study of T cells after yellow fever vaccination. About the study: Where fractions had low cell numbers, libraries were prepared from them with the SMART-Seq v4 Ultra Low Input RNA kit.

Template-switching 5'RACE yielded the TCR cDNA; a universal primer site and UMIs were added in the process. TCRdb re-analysed the 5' RACE reads in MiXCR, keeping a single row per CDR3 protein. The top ten clones hold 20% to 25% of a sample with a few hundred thousand distinct CDR3 sequences, 3% to 4.5% of them seen once. The CDR3 runs 11 residues. The V end was cut by 5 bases, the J end by 5 bases, with 6 bases between. Per the germline V gene, CDR1 is SGHTA and CDR2 is FQGNSA. The receptor was isolated from a man aged 18 to 30 who received the YFV17D yellow fever vaccine. V gene TRBV7-2 combines with J gene TRBJ2-5, with D hard to call. Sequences were derived from PBMCs, sampled 5 days after the yellow fever booster vaccination. The DNA for the CDR3 is TGTGCCAGCAGCCAGTATGAGACCCAGTACTTC. Residues: CASSQYETQYF. Together with reference TRBV7-2 and TRBJ2-5, the CDR3 gives the full variable domain: GAGVSQSPSNKVTEKGKDVELRCDPISGHTALYWYRQSLGQGLEFLIYFQGNSAPDKSGLPSDRFSAERTGGSVSTLTIQRTQQEDSAVYLCASSQYETQYFGPGTRLLVL.